Each of the 19 T cell receptor beta chains below was sequenced from the same sample in a study of human T cells and chemical hapten exposure. Time point denoted: pre-sensitization, week 0. Treatment of the sample: therapeutic diphenylcyclopropenone sensitization with weekly scalp DPC. TCRdb called the RACE reads again in MiXCR, with one record for every CDR3 protein. The table includes approximately 41,000 distinct CDR3 sequences, roughly 7.6% detected once. The sample in question was whole blood, obtained in connection with sensitization to the hapten diphenylcyclopropenone (DPC). These TCRs come from a woman aged 50 to 60 with alopecia areata. Some clones in this sample may be carry-over from other donors' samples.

This clonotype was seen ten or more times. The rearrangement links TRBV20-1 to TRBJ2-7, with D possibly TRBD2 on 5 matching bases. Germline CDR1 DFQATT, CDR2 SNEGSKA (reference sequence). The CDR3 contains 16 residues. V lost 3 bases and J 3 bases, leaving 21 bases between the germline ends. The CDR3 here is CSASPTMSGNSYEQYF. CDR3 DNA sequence: TGCAGTGCTAGCCCTACCATGAGCGGAAATAGCTACGAGCAGTACTTC.

Many counts were recorded for this clonotype. In DNA form, the CDR3 reads TGTGCCAGCAGGTCCGGGTCTGACAGCGGGGGCGCTTTCTTT. This gives the protein CASRSGSDSGGAFF. V and J are TRBV6-6 and TRBJ1-1; tentative D call: TRBD1 (6 bases). Per germline, CDR1 MNHNY and CDR2 SVGAGI (reference sequence). V was shortened by 6 bases and J by 11 bases, with 22 bases between the two germline ends. The CDR3 sequence is 14 residues long.

This clonotype has at least ten counts. This chain links TRBV29-1 with TRBJ1-1; TRBD1 matches at 12 bases. V lost 7 bases, J lost 6 bases, and 3 bases stayed unmatched. This CDR3 region has 12 residues. Germline V gene data show CDR1 as SQVTM and CDR2 as ANQGSEA. Here the CDR3 reads CSGGTGGSEAFF. In nucleotides, the CDR3 is TGCAGCGGAGGGACAGGGGGCTCTGAAGCTTTCTTT.

This clonotype was seen ten or more times. The gene calls are TRBV12-3 or TRBV12-4 and TRBJ2-1; 9 bases are shared with TRBD2. Trimming at V came to 11 bases and at J to 1 base, leaving 6 bases not matched to a gene. This CDR3 has 14 residues. The CDR3 loop is CAVSRGGSYNEQFF. DNA of the CDR3: TGTGCCGTTTCGCGGGGGGGTTCCTACAATGAGCAGTTCTTC.

This clonotype was counted at least ten times. The V gene is TRBV6-2 or TRBV6-3, the J gene TRBJ2-1, with 8 bases lining up with TRBD2. In germline, CDR1 is MNHEY, CDR2 SVGEGT. V shed 7 bases and J 10 bases; nucleotides not matched to a gene: 21. The CDR3 runs to 17 residues. Written as DNA, the CDR3 is TGTGCCAGCACCTTACGGGTTAGCGGGGACCCTCTTCGGGAGCAGTTCTTC. Translated, it gives CASTLRVSGDPLREQFF.

This clonotype showed up many times. This sequence joins TRBV29-1 and TRBJ2-7; TRBD1 matches at 9 bases. Per germline, CDR1 SQVTM and CDR2 ANQGSEA. V shed 0 bases and J 12 bases; nucleotides not matched to a gene: 9. The CDR3 has 13 amino acids. CDR3 DNA: TGCAGCGTTGAAGATCTGAGTGGACAGGGGCGGTACTTC. Its translation is CSVEDLSGQGRYF.

This clonotype was observed at least ten times. V is TRBV10-3 and J is TRBJ2-7; TRBD2 matches at 7 bases. The CDR3 extends over 17 amino acids. J gave up 2 bases and V 3 bases, and 13 bases lay outside the gene matches. Germline V gene sequence: CDR1 ENHRY, CDR2 SYGVKD. CDR3 protein: CAISDPGLAGLPYEQYF. As DNA, the CDR3 is TGTGCCATCAGTGACCCGGGGTTAGCGGGTCTTCCCTACGAGCAGTACTTC.

The chain is built from TRBV7-3 and TRBJ2-2; D gene uncertain. This CDR3 is built from 11 residues. Trimming cost V 2 bases and J 10 bases, with 5 bases left between them. In germline, CDR1 is SGHTA, CDR2 FQGTGA. The CDR3 nucleotides are TGTGCCAGCAGCTTATTAGCGGAGCTGTTTTTT. Translating gives CASSLLAELFF.

This clonotype was picked up many times. The chain links TRBV20-1 to TRBJ2-7; maybe TRBD2 (5 bases). V was cut by 4 bases and J by 3 bases, with 13 bases left in between. CDR1 is DFQATT, CDR2 SNEGSKA, per germline (reference sequence). The length of the CDR3 is 13 residues. CDR3 region: CSATPTGNYEQYF. In nucleotides, the CDR3 is TGCAGTGCTACCCCCACCGGGAACTACGAGCAGTACTTC.

This clonotype was counted at least ten times. The rearrangement joins TRBV27 to TRBJ2-5, with 8 bases matching TRBD1. Germline CDR1 MNHEY, CDR2 SMNVEV (reference sequence). V was pared by 6 bases and J by 4 bases, with 10 bases of the junction left unmatched. This CDR3 has 15 residues. CDR3 nucleotides: TGTGCCAGCAGAGCGACAGGGGCAGGAGGAGAGACCCAGTACTTC. Translated, it gives CASRATGAGGETQYF.

Ten or more counts support this clonotype. The chain couples TRBV30 to TRBJ2-4, with D perhaps TRBD2 (6 bases). Germline V gene lookup returns CDR1 GTSNPN and CDR2 SVGIG (reference sequence). This CDR3 is built from 14 residues. Trimming shortened V by 2 bases and J by 5 bases, and 13 bases separated the two germline ends. The DNA for the CDR3 is TGTGCCTGGAGTCCCTCCGGGACTCAAAACATTCAGTACTTC. It yields the protein CAWSPSGTQNIQYF.

This clonotype has at least ten counts. This chain uses TRBV6-2 or TRBV6-3 with TRBJ2-7, with TRBD2 matching 9 bases. Germline-derived CDR1 and CDR2 are MNHEY and SVGEGT. V shed 5 bases, J shed 2 bases, and the junction held 7 bases outside the gene matches. This CDR3 comprises 15 residues. The CDR3 is CASSAQLAGAYEQYF. DNA for the CDR3: TGTGCCAGCAGTGCCCAACTAGCGGGTGCCTACGAGCAGTACTTC.

The chain joins TRBV9 to TRBJ2-7, with TRBD1 as a possible D gene (5 bases). The germline V and J ends were trimmed by 2 bases and 3 bases, with 9 bases remaining between them. Germline V gene data show CDR1 as SGDLS and CDR2 as YYNGEE. This CDR3 is built from 13 residues. This chain's CDR3 is CASSVSGNYEQYF. CDR3 nucleotide sequence: TGTGCCAGCAGCGTGTCAGGGAACTACGAGCAGTACTTC. Using reference TRBV9 and TRBJ2-7 for the parts outside the CDR3, the full variable domain is DSGVTQTPKHLITATGQRVTLRCSPRSGDLSVYWYQQSLDQGLQFLIQYYNGEERAKGNILERFSAQQFPDLHSELNLSSLELGDSALYFCASSVSGNYEQYFGPGTRLTVT.

The V call is TRBV18, the J call TRBJ2-3; D is uncertain. Germline CDR1 is KGHSH and CDR2 is LQKENI. CDR3 length: 15 residues. The V end was cut by 2 bases, the J end by 3 bases, with 12 bases between. The CDR3 region is CASSPGRVGTDTQYF. The CDR3 region has the DNA TGTGCCAGCTCACCAGGCCGCGTCGGTACAGATACGCAGTATTTT. The full variable domain, with the rest looked up from reference TRBV18 and TRBJ2-3, is NAGVMQNPRHLVRRRGQEARLRCSPMKGHSHVYWYRQLPEEGLKFMVYLQKENIIDESGMPKERFSAEFPKEGPSILRIQQVVRGDSAAYFCASSPGRVGTDTQYFGPGTRLTVL.

This clonotype has at least ten counts. The chain recombines TRBV12-3 or TRBV12-4 with TRBJ2-7; the match to TRBD2 covers 15 bases. Unmatched junction bases numbered 5, after V lost 8 bases and J lost 6 bases. This CDR3 is built from 14 residues. This CDR3 is CASVRGLAGGEQYF. CDR3 nucleotide sequence: TGTGCCAGCGTTCGGGGACTAGCGGGAGGCGAGCAGTACTTC.

This clonotype was counted ten times or more. V and J are TRBV6-2 or TRBV6-3 and TRBJ2-3; 7 bases map to TRBD2. Germline V CDR1 and CDR2: MNHEY, SVGEGT. Germline trimming cut 2 bases from V and 4 bases from J; bases unmatched to any gene: 12. The CDR3 length is 17 residues. Here the CDR3 DNA reads TGTGCCAGCAGTTACCCCCCCCGCGGGAGTTTCGCAGATACGCAGTATTTT. It codes for CASSYPPRGSFADTQYF.

This clonotype showed up many times. The chain combines TRBV12-3 or TRBV12-4 with TRBJ2-1; possibly TRBD2 for D (5 bases). This CDR3 has 15 residues. V dropped 5 bases and J dropped 0 bases, with 11 bases sitting between them. The CDR3 sequence: CASSPDWSSYNEQFF. The DNA of the CDR3 is TGTGCCAGCAGTCCGGACTGGTCCTCCTACAATGAGCAGTTCTTC.

This clonotype was recorded many times. V is TRBV29-1 and J is TRBJ2-5; no firm D call. The germline V gene has CDR1 SQVTM and CDR2 ANQGSEA. Trimming stripped 5 bases from V and 2 bases from J, with 12 bases between. The CDR3 runs 13 residues. CDR3 nucleotide sequence: TGCAGCGTTCTCGGGCCAGCTCAAGAGACCCAGTACTTC. This gives the protein CSVLGPAQETQYF. Based on the CDR3 plus reference TRBV29-1 and TRBJ2-5, the full variable domain is SAVISQKPSRDICQRGTSLTIQCQVDSQVTMMFWYRQQPGQSLTLIATANQGSEATYESGFVIDKFPISRPNLTFSTLTVSNMSPEDSSIYLCSVLGPAQETQYFGPGTRLLVL.

There are many counts of this clonotype. This rearrangement joins TRBV4-1 to TRBJ1-6, with unresolved D. The V end was cut by 0 bases, the J end by 1 base, with 10 bases between. There are 17 residues in the CDR3. The V gene's germline CDR1 is MGHRA and CDR2 YSYEKL. This CDR3 is CASSQDRDMSYNSPLHF. The CDR3 nucleotides are TGCGCCAGCAGCCAAGATCGAGACATGTCCTATAATTCACCCCTCCACTTT.